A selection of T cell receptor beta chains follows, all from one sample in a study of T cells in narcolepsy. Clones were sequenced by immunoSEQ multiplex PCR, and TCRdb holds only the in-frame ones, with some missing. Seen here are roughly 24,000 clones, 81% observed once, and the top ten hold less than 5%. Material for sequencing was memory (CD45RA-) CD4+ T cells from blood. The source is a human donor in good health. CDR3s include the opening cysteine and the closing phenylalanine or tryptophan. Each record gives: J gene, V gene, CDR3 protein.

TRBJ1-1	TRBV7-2	CASSSQGRGDTEAFF
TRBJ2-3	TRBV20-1	CSAAEGDTQYF
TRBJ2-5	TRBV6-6	CASSSRTGGQETQYF
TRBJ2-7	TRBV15	CATSRDTGTGGSREQYF
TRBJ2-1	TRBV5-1	CASSLGGGLYNEQFF
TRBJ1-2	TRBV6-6	CASREGTGRNYGYTF
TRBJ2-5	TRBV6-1	CASSEASGYGETQYF
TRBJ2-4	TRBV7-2	CASSGRQLQGIQYF
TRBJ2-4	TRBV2	CASSDSENIQYF
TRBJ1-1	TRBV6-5	CASISETLSEAFF
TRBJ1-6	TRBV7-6	CASSLDPGAYSPLHF
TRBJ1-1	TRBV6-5	CASMGRTEAFF
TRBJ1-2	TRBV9	CASSVEQGNGYTF
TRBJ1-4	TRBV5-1	CASSSGTGDEKLFF
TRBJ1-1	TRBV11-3	CASSLSENTEAFF
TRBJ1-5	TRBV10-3	CAIRSGSDQPQHF
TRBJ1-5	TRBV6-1	CASSEGPFNQPQHF
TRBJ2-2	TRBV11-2	CASSPARLVSGELFF
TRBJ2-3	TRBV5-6	CASSPGQSSTDTQYF
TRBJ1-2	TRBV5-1	CASSLGDSTVYGYTF
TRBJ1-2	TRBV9	CASSNPDRVVSYTF